Presented here are 5 T cell receptor beta chains from one specimen sequenced in a study of blood T cell repertoires in COVID-19. The assay was immunoSEQ multiplex PCR, and TCRdb's table has in-frame clones only and misses some. The sample records 250,000 to 300,000 clones, around four fifths being singletons. The material sequenced was PBMCs or T cells enriched from blood (not recorded which). Receptor source: a man aged 25-45 years with acute COVID-19.

The chain uses TRBV27 and TRBJ1-2; 11 bases line up with TRBD1. V gave up 6 bases and J gave up 3 bases; unmatched junction bases: 3. Germline lookup yields CDR1 MNHEY and CDR2 SMNVEV (reference sequence). There are 14 residues in the CDR3. The CDR3 nucleotides read TGTGCCAGCAGGGGACAGGGGGGATACTATGGCTACACCTTC. This translates into CASRGQGGYYGYTF.

The CDR3 sequence is CASSLRGGDSPLHF. The CDR3 DNA reads TGCGCCAGCAGCCTCCGAGGGGGCGATTCACCCCTCCACTTT. The gene calls are TRBV5-1 and TRBJ1-6; TRBD1 matches at 7 bases. J was trimmed by 8 bases and V by 4 bases; bases with no gene match: 6. This CDR3 has 14 amino acids. Germline-derived CDR1 and CDR2 are SGHRS and YFSETQ.

The gene calls are TRBV7-3 and TRBJ2-5; 12 bases map to TRBD2. J lost 5 bases, V lost 3 bases, and 7 bases had no gene match. Germline loops: CDR1 SGHTA, CDR2 FQGTGA. The CDR3 has 16 residues. CDR3: CASSLNLAGGGETQYF. The CDR3, as DNA: TGTGCCAGCAGCTTGAACCTAGCGGGAGGGGGCGAGACCCAGTACTTC.

The chain joins TRBV15 to TRBJ1-6, with no clear D. V lost 6 bases and J lost 9, with 12 bases in between. Germline loops: CDR1 LNHNV, CDR2 YYDKDF (reference sequence). CDR3 length equals 13 residues. CDR3: CATRRGGGSPLHF. CDR3 DNA: TGTGCCACCAGACGGGGAGGTGGTTCACCCCTCCACTTT.

V and J are TRBV2 and TRBJ2-3; 14 positions agree with TRBD2. CDR3 length: 14 amino acids. J lost 6 bases, V lost 9 bases, and 5 bases had no gene match. From germline, CDR1 is SNHLY and CDR2 FYNNEI. CDR3 coding DNA: TGTGCCAGAACCGGACTAGCGGGGGGTGATACGCAGTATTTT. This translates into CARTGLAGGDTQYF. Full variable domain (missing parts from reference TRBV2 and TRBJ2-3): EPEVTQTPSHQVTQMGQEVILRCVPISNHLYFYWYRQILGQKVEFLVSFYNNEISEKSEIFDDQFSVERPDGSNFTLKIRSTKLEDSAMYFCARTGLAGGDTQYFGPGTRLTVL.